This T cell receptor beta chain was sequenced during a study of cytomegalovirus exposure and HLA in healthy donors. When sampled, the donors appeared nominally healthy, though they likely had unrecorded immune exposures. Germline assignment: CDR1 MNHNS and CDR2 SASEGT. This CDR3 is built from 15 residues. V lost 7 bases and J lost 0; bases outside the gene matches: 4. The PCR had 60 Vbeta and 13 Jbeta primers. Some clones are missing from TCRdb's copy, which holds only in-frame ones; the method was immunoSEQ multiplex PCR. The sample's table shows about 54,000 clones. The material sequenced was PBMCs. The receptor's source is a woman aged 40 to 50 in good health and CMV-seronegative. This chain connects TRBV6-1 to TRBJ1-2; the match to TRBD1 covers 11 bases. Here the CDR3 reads CASIPGQGANYGYTF. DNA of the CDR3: TGTGCCAGCATCCCGGGACAGGGGGCTAACTATGGCTACACCTTC.